One sample yielded the 20 T cell receptor beta chains listed below, sequenced in a study of technical replicates of blood from a handful of donors (dated by TCRdb to the late 2010s). The method behind the library was the immunoSEQ multiplex PCR assay. The source is immuneACCESS, and TCRdb retained only in-frame sequences with V and J called. Part of the clones is not carried over; for the studies checked, unresolved V genes explain less than half of this, and the remainder is unexplained. This sample has some 87,000 clones in its table, and about 96% of those were observed once. The top ten clones comprise around 0.28% of the sample. The sample was T cells isolated from PBMCs. The receptors stem from a human donor in good health.

The rearrangement joins TRBV19 to TRBJ2-2; D possibly corresponds to TRBD1 (6 bases). The CDR3 covers 17 residues. Between the trimmed V and J ends, which lost 10 bases and 5 bases, there was a span of 26 bases. The germline gives CDR1 LNHDA, CDR2 SQIVND (reference sequence). The CDR3 protein is CATSDSSKYGITGELFF. The CDR3, as DNA: TGTGCCACCTCGGACAGTTCGAAGTACGGGATAACCGGGGAGCTGTTTTTT.

The rearrangement joins TRBV23-1 to TRBJ2-1; 10 bases align to TRBD1. TRBV23-1 is an open reading frame whose function is uncertain. The CDR3 has 14 residues. Unmatched junction bases numbered 6, after V lost 8 bases and J lost 5 bases. CDR3 sequence (DNA): TGCGCCAGCCCCCGGGACAGGGGAAACAATGAGCAGTTCTTC. It yields the protein CASPRDRGNNEQFF.

V usage is TRBV4-3 and J usage is TRBJ2-7; D might be TRBD2 (5 bases). There are 15 residues in the CDR3. V was pared by 0 bases and J by 2 bases, with 11 bases between. Germline-derived CDR1 and CDR2 are LGHNA and YSLEER. This CDR3 reads CASSQETLGAYEQYF. CDR3 sequence (DNA): TGCGCCAGCAGCCAAGAAACCCTCGGGGCCTACGAGCAGTACTTC.

V and J are TRBV7-8 and TRBJ2-7; the D is unclear. Between the trimmed V and J ends, which lost 6 bases and 2 bases, there was a span of 17 bases. CDR1 is SGHVS, CDR2 FQNEAQ, per germline. There are 15 residues in the CDR3. The CDR3 reads CASRPAPTQTYEQYF. Here the CDR3 DNA reads TGTGCCAGCAGACCAGCCCCGACACAGACCTACGAGCAGTACTTC.

V and J are TRBV30 and TRBJ2-3; no reliable D call. CDR3 size: 14 residues. Per the germline V gene, CDR1 is GTSNPN and CDR2 is SVGIG (reference sequence). Trimming took off 4 bases at V and 2 bases at J, with 13 bases between the two ends. The chain's CDR3 is CAWINGLSTDTQYF. CDR3 DNA: TGTGCCTGGATAAACGGTCTATCCACAGATACGCAGTATTTT.

The chain recombines TRBV28 with TRBJ1-1; the D gene is possibly TRBD1 (5 bases). CDR1 and CDR2 from the germline V gene are MDHEN and SYDVKM. This CDR3 has 13 amino acids. Trimming cost V 1 base and J 3 bases, with 6 bases left between them. CDR3 protein: CASSLSGYTEAFF. The CDR3, as DNA: TGTGCCAGCAGTTTATCAGGGTACACTGAAGCTTTCTTT.

In this sample, this clone turned up once. CDR3 region: CASSPGTGGGIGYGYTF. The CDR3 DNA sequence: TGTGCCAGCAGCCCAGGGACAGGGGGAGGGATAGGCTATGGCTACACCTTC. The chain couples TRBV5-6 to TRBJ1-2; 11 positions match TRBD1. In germline, CDR1 is SGHDT, CDR2 YYEEEE. This CDR3 is 17 amino acids long. V lost 4 bases to trimming and J lost 4 bases; unmatched junction nucleotides: 12. The full variable domain, its missing parts supplied by reference TRBV5-6 and TRBJ1-2, is DAGVTQSPTHLIKTRGQQVTLRCSPKSGHDTVSWYQQALGQGPQFIFQYYEEEERQRGNFPDRFSGHQFPNYSSELNVNALLLGDSALYLCASSPGTGGGIGYGYTFGSGTRLTVV.

The chain couples TRBV6-5 to TRBJ2-3, with a tentative D call TRBD1 (6 bases). The germline V gene encodes CDR1 MNHEY and CDR2 SVGAGI. The V and J ends lost 6 bases and 14 bases respectively, with 15 bases between them. The CDR3 sequence is 11 residues long. Here the CDR3 reads CASRTGTWMYF. Here the CDR3 DNA reads TGTGCCAGCAGGACCGGGACATGGATGTATTTT.

J is TRBJ1-1 and V is TRBV5-1; weak D call: TRBD1 (5 bases). This CDR3 is 13 amino acids long. V gave up 2 bases and J gave up 3 bases, with 8 bases separating them. In germline, CDR1 is SGHRS, CDR2 YFSETQ. CDR3 sequence (DNA): TGCGCCAGCAGCTTCTTAGGGGACACTGAAGCTTTCTTT. This gives the protein CASSFLGDTEAFF.

The chain uses TRBV6-5 and TRBJ1-2; TRBD1 matches at 10 bases. Germline trimming cut 4 bases from V and 4 bases from J; bases unmatched to any gene: 3. CDR1 is MNHEY, CDR2 SVGAGI, per germline. The CDR3 contains 14 residues. CDR3 bases: TGTGCCAGCAGTTCCGGGACAGGGGTCTATGGCTACACCTTC. This gives the protein CASSSGTGVYGYTF.

This chain uses TRBV11-2 with TRBJ2-7, with TRBD2 as a possible D gene (5 bases). Germline loops: CDR1 SGHAT, CDR2 FQNNGV. V lost 0 bases to trimming and J lost 7 bases, with 10 bases between them. This CDR3 has 13 residues. Written as DNA, the CDR3 is TGTGCCAGCAGCTTAGAACTAGGACGTGAGCAGTACTTC. Protein: CASSLELGREQYF.

CDR3 sequence (DNA): TGTGCCAGCAGCTTAATTCCGGGAGTTGAAGCAGATACGCAGTATTTT. Translating gives CASSLIPGVEADTQYF. The chain joins TRBV7-3 to TRBJ2-3; TRBD2 is a possible D gene (6 bases). The V gene lost 1 base and the J gene lost 4 bases, with 15 bases spanning the gap. Looked up from germline, CDR1 is SGHTA and CDR2 is FQGTGA. This CDR3 comprises 16 residues.

The CDR3 sequence is CASSEPASGNNEQFF. The CDR3 DNA follows: TGCGCCAGCAGTGAGCCCGCTAGCGGGAACAATGAGCAGTTCTTC. V usage is TRBV10-1 and J usage is TRBJ2-1; 9 positions agree with TRBD2. Trimming at V came to 2 bases and at J to 5 bases, leaving 4 bases not matched to a gene. The CDR3 runs to 15 residues. CDR1 is WNHNN and CDR2 is SYGVQD in the germline V gene (reference sequence).

The chain is built from TRBV25-1 and TRBJ2-1, with 7 bases that match TRBD1. CDR1 and CDR2 from the germline V gene are MGHDK and SYGVNS. Trimming removed 5 bases from V and 2 bases from J; junction bases left unmatched: 6. The CDR3 extends over 15 amino acids. CDR3 nucleotides: TGTGCCAGCAGTCTCTGGCAGGGGGCCTACAATGAGCAGTTCTTC. Translated, it gives CASSLWQGAYNEQFF.

The chain recombines TRBV7-9 with TRBJ1-2; D remains unclear. Between the trimmed V and J ends, which lost 1 base and 8 bases, there was a span of 14 bases. Germline V gene data show CDR1 as SEHNR and CDR2 as FQNEAQ (reference sequence). The CDR3 totals 14 residues. CDR3 DNA sequence: TGTGCCAGCAGCTTAGGTGACGGGATCGGAGGCTACACCTTC. Residues: CASSLGDGIGGYTF.

This rearrangement joins TRBV28 to TRBJ1-2; tentatively, D is TRBD1 (6 bases). The CDR3 consists of 15 residues. Germline V gene lookup returns CDR1 MDHEN and CDR2 SYDVKM. Trimming removed 4 bases at V and 2 bases at J, with 14 bases between. The CDR3 is CASSSLGGPNYGYTF. The CDR3 coding sequence is TGTGCCAGCAGTTCCCTCGGGGGGCCAAACTATGGCTACACCTTC.

This clone has a single count. For the CDR3, the DNA is TGTGCCAGCAGCCCTTTCGGGACTGAAGCTTTCTTT. Its translation: CASSPFGTEAFF. The chain combines TRBV6-6 with TRBJ1-1; D is unresolved. Per the germline V gene, CDR1 is MNHNY and CDR2 is SVGAGI (reference sequence). The CDR3 is 12 residues long. V lost 6 bases and J 5 bases, leaving 10 bases between the germline ends.

The chain uses TRBV28 and TRBJ2-6, with TRBD2 matching 10 bases. The CDR3 consists of 16 residues. V shed 6 bases and J 4 bases; nucleotides not matched to a gene: 6. CDR1 and CDR2 from the germline V gene are MDHEN and SYDVKM. In DNA, the CDR3 is TGTGCCAGCAGAGTAGCGGGAGGACCAGGGGCCAACGTCCTGACTTTC. As protein: CASRVAGGPGANVLTF.

The rearrangement uses TRBV2 and TRBJ2-3; 10 positions match TRBD2. The CDR3 is made up of 16 amino acids. The V gene's germline CDR1 is SNHLY and CDR2 FYNNEI. The V segment lost 6 bases and the J segment 0 bases; nucleotides outside the gene matches: 6. CDR3 region: CASRPLAGISTDTQYF. The CDR3 nucleotides are TGTGCCAGCAGACCACTAGCGGGGATAAGCACAGATACGCAGTATTTT.

The V call is TRBV28, the J call TRBJ2-5; 7 positions agree with TRBD2. The V segment lost 8 bases and the J segment 4 bases; nucleotides outside the gene matches: 7. Germline loops: CDR1 MDHEN, CDR2 SYDVKM. The CDR3 sequence is 13 residues long. This chain's CDR3 is CASGKAGSETQYF. The CDR3 nucleotides read TGTGCCAGCGGAAAAGCGGGATCAGAGACCCAGTACTTC.